Below, one T cell receptor (beta chain) is given with its context. This sample was included in a study of cytomegalovirus exposure and HLA in healthy donors. At the level of the study: Unique TCR beta sequences numbering fewer than 130 million came from 150 million to 200 million T cells in an earlier analysis.

The PCR employed 60 Vbeta primers together with 13 Jbeta primers. Here immunoSEQ multiplex PCR was the method, and the copy in TCRdb shows in-frame clones only, minus some. The sample has approximately 170,000 clones; 82% are singletons. Each donor's status was that of a healthy bone marrow donor. This TCR was recovered from a male donor in good health and CMV-seronegative. The sample taken for sequencing was PBMCs.

The CDR3 sequence: CASSLANTEAFF. In DNA form, the CDR3 reads TGTGCCAGCTCATTGGCCAACACTGAAGCTTTCTTT. The chain is built from TRBV18 and TRBJ1-1; no reliable D call. V was clipped by 5 bases and J by 2 bases, with 6 bases between them. The CDR3 runs 12 residues. CDR1 KGHSH and CDR2 LQKENI come from the germline V gene.